The clone carrying this T cell receptor (beta chain) has only a few counts. The target antigen is unknown. The sample comes from a study of Graves' ophthalmopathy and Graves' hyperthyroidism. Germline V gene data show CDR1 as SEHNR and CDR2 as FQNEAQ (reference sequence). CDR3 length equals 15 residues. Trimming removed 3 bases at V and 4 bases at J, with 15 bases between. RNA transcripts were the source from which TCR beta CDR3 regions were amplified. An opening RT-PCR round employed HTBI primers and preceded a second-round multiplex PCR. TCRdb re-called the multiplex PCR reads with MiXCR, one entry per CDR3 protein. The sample includes 900,000 to 1,200,000 distinct CDR3 sequences, about 35% of them seen just once. Study-level results: Ophthalmopathy could be told apart from stable hyperthyroidism by a 13-signature model (around 90% sensitivity, roughly 81% specificity). The model predicted ophthalmopathy progression with around 69% sensitivity and around 72% specificity.

Included hyperthyroidism patients were aged 18 to 65 and newly diagnosed (under 2 months' duration). The gene calls are TRBV7-9 and TRBJ2-5; D is unclear. Sequencing was done on a sample of peripheral blood or thyroid tissue (not recorded which). The TCR comes from an adult man with Graves' hyperthyroidism. CDR3 in amino acids: CASSLFGQVGETQYF. CDR3 nucleotides: TGTGCCAGCAGCTTGTTTGGTCAGGTGGGAGAGACCCAGTACTTC.